These 10 T cell receptor beta chains originate from one sample sequenced in a study of cytomegalovirus exposure and HLA in healthy donors. This PCR relied on a set of 60 Vbeta primers and 13 Jbeta primers. Only in-frame clones appear in the TCRdb table, and some are missing; sequencing was by immunoSEQ multiplex PCR. Found here are some 130,000 clones; the top ten clones hold less than 2%. The sequenced material came from PBMCs. These receptors were obtained from a woman aged 40 to 50 in good health and CMV-seronegative.

The rearrangement joins TRBV6-5 to TRBJ1-6; 7 bases line up with TRBD1. This CDR3 has 14 residues. V dropped 6 bases and J dropped 9; count of bases not matched to a gene: 8. Germline CDR1 MNHEY, CDR2 SVGAGI. The CDR3 loop reads CASRAGGGTSPLHF. The CDR3 DNA follows: TGTGCCAGCAGGGCAGGGGGAGGTACTTCACCCCTCCACTTT.

The rearrangement links TRBV7-2 to TRBJ1-5; tentatively, D is TRBD1 (5 bases). The CDR3 spans 15 residues. V lost 0 bases, J lost 7 bases, and 13 bases lay in between. Germline V gene data show CDR1 as SGHTA and CDR2 as FQGNSA. The CDR3 sequence is CASSLAPGGGQPQHF. DNA for the CDR3: TGTGCCAGCAGCTTAGCGCCGGGGGGAGGACAGCCCCAGCATTTT.

V and J are TRBV28 and TRBJ1-3; D is undetermined. Germline assignment: CDR1 MDHEN and CDR2 SYDVKM. The CDR3 is made up of 12 amino acids. V shed 6 bases and J shed 4 bases, with 7 bases lying between them. The CDR3 here is CASRSQGNTIYF. CDR3 sequence (DNA): TGTGCCAGCAGGTCCCAGGGAAACACCATATATTTT.

The chain employs TRBV11-2 and TRBJ1-6; 8 nucleotides align to TRBD1. The CDR3 loop spans 15 amino acids. With 7 bases clipped from V and 2 bases from J, the junction kept 4 bases outside the gene matches. CDR1 SGHAT and CDR2 FQNNGV come from the germline V gene. Here the CDR3 DNA reads TGTGCCAGCACCTTGACAGGGGCCTATAATTCACCCCTCCACTTT. It yields the protein CASTLTGAYNSPLHF.

The CDR3 is CASSVKLAIGNEQFF. The CDR3 DNA reads as TGTGCCAGCAGCGTAAAACTAGCAATTGGAAATGAGCAGTTCTTC. The V call is TRBV9, the J call TRBJ2-1; D might be TRBD2 (6 bases). Trimming left V 1 base short and J 7 bases short, with 15 bases between. Germline CDR1 SGDLS, CDR2 YYNGEE. The CDR3 is 15 amino acids.

The gene calls are TRBV19 and TRBJ1-5; TRBD1 aligns across 12 bases. The length of the CDR3 is 14 residues. Germline V lookup: CDR1 LNHDA, CDR2 SQIVND (reference sequence). With V trimmed by 6 bases and J by 7 bases, 4 bases remained unmatched. This CDR3 is CASSFGTGGQPQHF. Here the CDR3 DNA reads TGTGCCAGTAGCTTCGGGACAGGGGGCCAGCCCCAGCATTTT.

This rearrangement joins TRBV6-5 to TRBJ1-5; no clear D gene. The CDR3 extends over 14 amino acids. Germline lookup yields CDR1 MNHEY and CDR2 SVGAGI. Trimming removed 4 bases at V and 0 bases at J, with 7 bases between. The CDR3 spells CASSSTPSNQPQHF. The CDR3 DNA reads as TGTGCCAGCAGTTCGACACCTAGCAATCAGCCCCAGCATTTT.

The genes are TRBV9 and TRBJ2-3; D is ambiguous. The CDR3 length is 12 residues. V dropped 8 bases and J dropped 5 bases, with 12 bases sitting between them. CDR1 and CDR2 from the germline V gene are SGDLS and YYNGEE. CDR3 coding DNA: TGTGCCAGTCCCCTCTCAGGAGATACGCAGTATTTT. Amino acids: CASPLSGDTQYF.

The CDR3 spells CASSLAGGGRTDTQYF. CDR3 DNA: TGTGCCAGCAGCTTAGCGGGCGGGGGGCGGACAGATACGCAGTATTTT. The chain uses TRBV7-2 and TRBJ2-3, with 8 nucleotides matching TRBD2. This CDR3 is built from 16 residues. V lost 0 bases and J lost 3; bases outside the gene matches: 5. The germline CDR1 and CDR2 sequences are SGHTA and FQGNSA.

On this clone: Different DNA sequences within this sample yield the same CDR3. The rearrangement joins TRBV4-3 to TRBJ1-5; D might be TRBD1 (5 bases). Germline CDR1 reads LGHNA; CDR2 reads YSLEER. The length of the CDR3 is 15 residues. Trimming left V 0 bases short and J 6 bases short, with 12 bases between. The CDR3 here is CASSQDFQGGQPQHF. The CDR3 DNA reads as TGCGCCAGCAGCCAAGATTTCCAGGGAGGTCAGCCCCAGCATTTT.